This T cell receptor beta chain was captured in a study of blood T cell repertoires in COVID-19. Profiled with immunoSEQ multiplex PCR; TCRdb holds only in-frame clones, not every one. This sample yields approximately 230,000 clones, of which 70% to 90% are seen a single time; 3% belongs to the top ten. The sequence was collected from a young man with active or convalescent COVID-19. The sample comprised peripheral blood.

In nucleotides, the CDR3 is TGTGCCAGCAGTTACGGGGACAGCTACACTGAAGCTTTCTTT. It codes for CASSYGDSYTEAFF. The chain recombines TRBV6-5 with TRBJ1-1, with 7 bases aligning to TRBD1. The CDR3 consists of 14 residues. V dropped 2 bases and J dropped 3; count of bases not matched to a gene: 3. CDR1 is MNHEY and CDR2 is SVGAGI in the germline V gene.